One sample yielded the 7 T cell receptor beta chains listed below, sequenced in a study of T cell repertoires in cytomegalovirus infection. TCRdb fed the reads into MiXCR, producing one record per CDR3 protein. The sample gives 100,000 to 150,000 distinct CDR3 sequences, 8.8% of which show up once; roughly a tenth is in the top ten. The material sequenced was PBMCs. All receptors come from a human donor in good health (CMV status not recorded). Some clones in this sample may be carry-over from other donors' samples.

This clonotype was observed at least ten times. The chain combines TRBV7-6 with TRBJ2-1, with 7 bases identical to TRBD1. CDR3 length equals 13 residues. The ends lost 5 bases at V and 5 bases at J; junction bases unmatched: 3. Germline V lookup: CDR1 SGHVS, CDR2 FNYEAQ. CDR3 sequence: CASSQGQNNEQFF. In DNA, the CDR3 is TGTGCCAGCAGCCAGGGACAGAACAATGAGCAGTTCTTC.

This clonotype has only a few counts. V gene TRBV29-1 combines with J gene TRBJ2-5; the D call may be TRBD1 or TRBD2 (6 bases each). V was pared by 3 bases and J by 4 bases, with 12 bases between. CDR3 size: 13 residues. The germline CDR1 and CDR2 sequences are SQVTM and ANQGSEA. Here the CDR3 reads CSVDGGGRETQYF. The CDR3 region has the DNA TGCAGCGTTGACGGGGGCGGCCGAGAGACCCAGTACTTC.

This clonotype came up a few times. The rearrangement joins TRBV25-1 to TRBJ2-1, with D perhaps matching TRBD2 (6 bases). The CDR3 runs 15 residues. Germline lookup yields CDR1 MGHDK and CDR2 SYGVNS. V was pared by 6 bases and J by 6 bases, with 18 bases between. The CDR3 DNA follows: TGTGCCAGCAGCGCCGCGGGGCGAGTGGGCAATGAGCAGTTCTTC. Translated, it gives CASSAAGRVGNEQFF.

The V and J genes are TRBV27 and TRBJ2-7; 13 positions agree with TRBD2. CDR1 MNHEY and CDR2 SMNVEV come from the germline V gene (reference sequence). J was trimmed by 3 bases and V by 6 bases; bases with no gene match: 5. The CDR3 is 15 amino acids. The CDR3 protein is CASRRTSGGNYEQYF. CDR3 sequence (DNA): TGTGCCAGCAGGAGGACTAGCGGGGGCAACTACGAGCAGTACTTC.

The V call is TRBV29-1, the J call TRBJ1-5, with 7 bases identical to TRBD1. V lost 4 bases and J lost 5; bases outside the gene matches: 8. In germline, CDR1 is SQVTM, CDR2 ANQGSEA. CDR3 length equals 14 residues. CDR3 sequence (DNA): TGCAGCGTTGTTACGACAGGGCGTGATCAGCCCCAGCATTTT. It yields the protein CSVVTTGRDQPQHF.

On this clonotype: Without the conserved terminal phenylalanine or tryptophan, this CDR3 likely stems from a read error. Because the CDR3's place on the DNA is in doubt, the DNA is left out and the CDR3 is given as listed by TCRdb. The chain has TRBV7-2 and TRBJ2-1. Germline V gene data show CDR1 as SGHTA and CDR2 as FQGNSA. The CDR3 contains 13 residues when both ends are counted. The CDR3 spells CASSFGVGDEQCL.

The sample holds a few counts of this clonotype. The rearrangement links TRBV20-1 to TRBJ2-1, with 14 bases aligning to TRBD2. J gave up 9 bases and V 3 bases, and 13 bases lay outside the gene matches. The CDR3 spans 17 residues. Germline CDR1 reads DFQATT; CDR2 reads SNEGSKA (reference sequence). CDR3 residues: CSASPLQGLAGGLEQFF. CDR3 nucleotide sequence: TGCAGTGCTAGTCCCTTGCAAGGACTAGCGGGGGGACTTGAGCAGTTCTTC.